This T cell receptor (beta chain) was observed in a study of cytomegalovirus exposure and HLA in healthy donors (dated by TCRdb to 2016 to 2017). Study-wide context: According to an earlier analysis of several hundred of the donors, 150 million to 200 million T cells yielded approximately 120 million unique TCR beta sequences and approximately 300 Gb of sequence data. Rather than using new phenotypic data, the later analysis identified candidate immune exposures from TCR beta sequences and from how often those sequences occurred across donors. To predict cytomegalovirus infection status, the study brought together high-throughput TCR immunosequencing, statistical association of individual TCRs with disease status, and machine learning. Alongside the repertoire data, information on donor age, sex, ethnicity and CMV serostatus was compiled. Typing coverage differed by locus: A, B, C, DRB1 and DQB1 were typed in about 629-640 donors, DQA1 in about 560, DPA1 in 606, and DPB1 in roughly 470. Roughly 5 DR-DQ haplotypes were handled as single units for association and clustering because linkage in the cohort was strong. HLA typing included class I and class II loci at four-digit resolution. The study was designed to test whether signatures of past pathogen exposure could be identified by cataloging public T cell receptors. The study profiled the T cell repertoires of about 640 subjects by immunosequencing and related them to cytomegalovirus serostatus. On average, roughly 250,000 unique TCR beta nucleotide sequences were sequenced per donor among 398 genotyped donors of the cohort, with roughly 20% of those sequences being non-productive. In a later genetic analysis, genome-wide SNP genotypes for 398 of the 666 donors were used, and that subset was treated as a discovery cohort. Every discovery cohort repertoire had been produced on one sequencing platform. Of the 398 genotyped donors, around 81% fell in the genetic ancestry cluster associated with self-reported Caucasian donors. An earlier analysis of 587 of the donors used high-throughput TCR beta sequencing to judge whether each TCR beta V gene segment behaved as functional or pseudogenic. In a later analysis, previously published TCR beta repertoires from 670 or so donors were re-analyzed and high-resolution HLA genotyping was added so that TCR occurrence patterns could be studied. In addition to the first cohort of roughly 670 subjects, a separate validation cohort of 120 different subjects was used. An early release covering around 630 HLA-typed donors comprised about 300 gigabases of sequencing data and 85 million or so unique TCR sequences.

In regard to this clone: Its specific antigen is unknown. No base qualities exist here, and no much larger clone lies one base off it.

The study at large found these results: The presence/absence analyses assumed that sequencing depth was roughly uniform across donors, and that assumption may not be true. While some public TCRs were present in many individuals, most TCR sequences turned up only very rarely across donors. A further reported finding was that TCR beta sequences accurately predicted the HLA-A and HLA-B alleles for most subjects in the first cohort. The earlier analysis of approximately 540 of the donors excluded 15 to 20 rarely observed V segments, including chromosome 9 orphons, because counts were too low. Specific HLA alleles were associated with 16,951 TCR beta sequences at a false discovery rate of 0.05 in a later analysis. A later analysis found that HLA-associated TCR beta chains were more clonally expanded and had lower generation probabilities than equally common non-associated chains. The sequencing pipeline was judged likely to have produced a cluster of highly shared sequence variants as a technical artifact. For the cohort, immune exposure information was limited to CMV serostatus. Strong co-occurrence of HLA alleles, especially DR and DQ, made assigning TCR associations to individual alleles difficult. In vitro tests confirmed that a few of the cytomegalovirus-associated TCR beta chains recognize cytomegalovirus antigens. Some IMGT-functional V segments, including TRBV6-2 and TRBV6-3, could not be told apart with the 87-base-pair reads, so those segments were excluded. The classifier was reported to diagnose cytomegalovirus status with high specificity and sensitivity in both the original and validation cohorts. A later genetic analysis reported fewer N-insertions in productive TCRs among donors in an Asian-associated ancestry cluster than the roughly 650-donor mean. Broadly in line with IMGT annotations, most TCR beta V segments showed up in productive rearrangements about 87% or about 30% of the time in an earlier analysis of under 700 of the donors. According to a later analysis, TCR association rates differed among HLA loci, with DRB1 alleles showing the most associated TCRs and HLA-C alleles showing the fewest. In a later genetic analysis, a missense DCLRE1C variant was associated with V-gene and J-gene trimming of TCR beta chains, and the association was replicated in an independent cohort. The study listed 150 to 200 TCR beta chains as associated with cytomegalovirus. The authors suggested that the approach could potentially be generalized to other disease states and immunological phenotypes. A later analysis found that most CMV-associated TCR beta chains appeared HLA-restricted, with HLA associations seemingly driven largely by CMV exposure. Only TCR beta chains were sequenced in this cohort, and the absence of alpha or paired-chain data limited detectable features. Correlated functional status among segregating V segments might be attributable to linkage disequilibrium, but an unknown experimental factor could not be ruled out. HLA typing was unavailable for some donors at each locus, so association tests used only the typed subset. A later analysis reported that several top co-occurrence clusters appeared linked to parvovirus B19, influenza, CMV and Epstein-Barr virus.

The cohort comprised several hundred healthy bone marrow donors. At the time of sampling, all cohort members were nominally healthy, though unrecorded immune exposures were likely present. The donor tested CMV seronegative and was one of the 352 seronegative cohort members. A peripheral blood sample was provided by each donor, and peripheral blood mononuclear cells were used for TCR beta sequencing. Genomic DNA was extracted from the blood cell samples with the Qiagen DNeasy Blood Extraction Kit. Libraries were prepared through the immunoSEQ multiplex PCR assay. For the multiplex PCR, a mixture combining 60 forward primers for TCR Vbeta segments and 13 reverse primers for TCR Jbeta segments was used. A multiplex PCR assay on genomic DNA amplified the CDR3 region of rearranged TCR beta genes. On the Illumina HiSeq System, the amplified TCR beta libraries were sequenced as 87-base-pair reads. Under the source paper's analysis protocol: A later analysis counted 75 million to 100 million unique TCR beta chains across the approximately 700 repertoires, and 10 million to 12 million of these chains were shared by at least two donors. A nearest-neighbor algorithm error-corrected the raw reads and collapsed the reads into unique sequences, merging closely related sequences to remove PCR and sequencing errors. To assign V, D and J gene segments, CDR3 sequences were aligned to IMGT reference sequences. For a sequence to be retained, a match of at least six nucleotides to both a V gene segment and a J gene segment was required. A rearrangement was called productive if the CDR3 had no stop codons and remained in frame with V and J, and every other rearrangement was called non-productive. Following IMGT convention, CDR3 was defined as the stretch from the second conserved V-encoded cysteine up to the conserved J-encoded phenylalanine. The earlier analysis of 550 to 650 of the donors excluded any sequence lacking an unambiguous match to a single V gene segment. In an earlier analysis of several hundred of the donors, V segments were called functional above 56.7% productive rearrangements and were called segregating when the between-donor standard deviation exceeded 5%. A statistical classification framework was built to diagnose cytomegalovirus status from the catalog of TCR beta chain sequences. A later analysis assigned V and J genes by comparing TCR nucleotide sequences with IMGT/GENE-DB human TR gene sequences. Using the TCRdist pipeline, a later analysis assigned CDR3 sequences along with most-parsimonious VDJ recombination scenarios. In a later analysis, every TCR beta chain was defined by the combination of its CDR3 amino acid sequence and its V-gene family, and reads without a unique V-gene family were dropped. To address suspected cross-contamination and a sequencing artifact, a later analysis removed around 600 highly shared, low-generation-probability nucleotide sequences. A later analysis calculated a clonal expansion index for each public chain from normalized within-repertoire ranks of inferred template counts. Generation probabilities in a later analysis came from a VDJ recombination model fitted to out-of-frame rearrangements, and those results were checked against IGoR. Hypergeometric tests were used in a later analysis to score TCR-TCR, TCR-HLA and TCR-CMV co-occurrence, with a repertoire-size bias correction applied to the TCR pairs. In a later analysis, false discovery rates were estimated by permuting HLA or CMV assignments 20 times. In a later analysis, co-occurring TCRs were grouped using DBSCAN, with TCRdist sequence similarity added in when clustering inside HLA-allele-positive subsets. Repertoires with fewer than 30,000 or more than 120,000 public chains, plus five repertoires with anomalous nucleotide sharing, were excluded from co-occurrence clustering. Entries here come from immuneACCESS through TCRdb and include only in-frame sequences with V and J called. Some clones fail to appear in such tables; in the studies checked, an unresolved V gene covers under half of the shortfall, and the cause of the remainder is unknown. The DNA gave D and trimming, while V, J and clone size come from that table. Across this sample there are 130,000 or so clones, with 70% to 80% seen only once. In total, the top ten clones hold more than 3% of the sample.

Sequences MDHEN (CDR1) and SYDVKM (CDR2) are obtained from the germline V gene. The CDR3 holds 13 amino acids from the cysteine to the phenylalanine. The only DNA kept is the CDR3, 39 bases in frame from the first base. Ends trimmed: V by 5 bases, J by 8 bases; bases unmatched to a gene: 7. This sequence uses TRBV28 and TRBJ1-2; 8 bases in the junction line up with TRBD1. This TCR was sampled from a man aged 25 to 40 in good health and CMV-seronegative. Sequencing was performed on PBMCs. The CDR3 region reads CASSRGQANGYTF. The sequenced DNA is TGTGCCAGCAGTAGGGGACAGGCAAACGGCTACACCTTC.